The 24 T cell receptor beta chains below were found in one sample sequenced in a study of immune characterization of retroperitoneal liposarcoma. MiXCR, applied by TCRdb to the PCR reads, yields one record per CDR3 protein. This sample has approximately 10,000 distinct CDR3 sequences, with roughly 35% found just once. The sample consisted of tumor tissue. Receptors were obtained from a female donor with retroperitoneal liposarcoma.

The J gene is TRBJ2-1, the V gene TRBV14; 7 bases line up with TRBD1. Per the germline V gene, CDR1 is SGHDN and CDR2 is FVKESK. The CDR3 consists of 19 residues. After removal of 1 base from V and 0 bases from J, the junction contained 12 bases not matched to a gene. In DNA, the CDR3 is TGTGCCAGCAGCCAAGTAGAGGGCAAACAGGGGAGCTCCTACAATGAGCAGTTCTTC. It yields the protein CASSQVEGKQGSSYNEQFF.

The chain carries TRBV12-3 or TRBV12-4 and TRBJ2-1; 8 nucleotides line up with TRBD2. The CDR3 loop spans 15 amino acids. Trimming at V came to 3 bases and at J to 1 base, leaving 2 bases not matched to a gene. CDR3 region: CASSLGGGSYNEQFF. CDR3 nucleotide sequence: TGTGCCAGCAGTTTGGGCGGGGGGTCCTACAATGAGCAGTTCTTC.

For the CDR3, the DNA is TGTGCCAGCAGCTCAACCTCCTCCGGGGGAAAAACCGGGGAGCTGTTTTTT. Translated, it gives CASSSTSSGGKTGELFF. This chain uses TRBV7-8 with TRBJ2-2; D perhaps matches TRBD2 (6 bases). The germline V gene has CDR1 SGHVS and CDR2 FQNEAQ. V was shortened by 4 bases and J by 5 bases, with 20 bases between the two germline ends. The CDR3 length is 17 residues.

This CDR3 reads CASSDSGANVLTF. Here the CDR3 DNA reads TGTGCCAGCAGTGATTCTGGGGCCAACGTCCTGACTTTC. The chain is built from TRBV6-1 and TRBJ2-6; D ambiguous. The CDR3 runs 13 residues. With 3 bases removed from V and 1 base from J, the gap between germline ends came to 1 base. The germline gives CDR1 MNHNS, CDR2 SASEGT.

The chain recombines TRBV6-8 with TRBJ2-1; 7 bases are a match to TRBD1. The J call may be wrong; the DNA end is better matched by TRBJ2-5. The germline V gene has CDR1 MNHGY and CDR2 SAAAGT. This CDR3 is 16 amino acids long. The CDR3 loop reads CASSDPTGDLSKTQYF. The CDR3 DNA is TGTGCCAGCAGTGACCCAACAGGGGATCTGTCAAAGACCCAGTACTTC.

This clonotype was counted between two and nine times. The chain couples TRBV6-1 to TRBJ2-3; maybe TRBD2 (7 bases). The CDR3 loop spans 15 amino acids. Trimming removed 7 bases at V and 3 bases at J, with 17 bases between. Germline V gene lookup returns CDR1 MNHNS and CDR2 SASEGT. For the CDR3, the DNA is TGTGCCAGCAAGACGGGGGGAAGGGGGACAGATACGCAGTATTTT. Encoded protein: CASKTGGRGTDTQYF.

A few counts support this clonotype. The chain has TRBV12-3 or TRBV12-4 and TRBJ2-1; 9 positions agree with TRBD2. V was clipped by 5 bases and J by 10 bases; unmatched bases: 9. CDR3 length equals 14 residues. CDR3 residues: CASSRTSADYEQFF. The CDR3 DNA follows: TGTGCCAGCAGTCGGACTAGCGCGGACTACGAGCAGTTCTTC.

The V call is TRBV7-3, the J call TRBJ2-4, with TRBD2 matching 10 bases. Germline CDR1 SGHTA, CDR2 FQGTGA. The CDR3 is 13 residues long. V shed 4 bases, J shed 13 bases, and the junction held 7 bases outside the gene matches. The CDR3 nucleotides read TGTGCCAGCAGCTCTCGGACTAGCGGTGAGCAGTACTTC. It specifies CASSSRTSGEQYF.

The rearrangement links TRBV5-1 to TRBJ2-5; D perhaps matches TRBD1 (6 bases). The closer fit of TRBJ2-7 to the DNA end suggests the J call may be wrong. Per the germline V gene, CDR1 is SGHRS and CDR2 is YFSETQ. The CDR3 contains 14 residues. CDR3 in amino acids: CASSSRQASYEQYF. As DNA, the CDR3 is TGCGCCAGCAGCTCCCGACAGGCGTCCTACGAGCAGTACTTC.

The rearrangement links TRBV27 to TRBJ2-1, with 7 positions matching TRBD1. V shed 8 bases and J 4 bases; nucleotides not matched to a gene: 5. The length of the CDR3 is 13 residues. CDR1 is MNHEY and CDR2 is SMNVEV in the germline V gene (reference sequence). The CDR3, as DNA: TGTGCCAGCCGGGACAGTCGTTACAATGAGCAGTTCTTC. It encodes CASRDSRYNEQFF.

This clonotype showed up just a few times. CDR3 in DNA: TGTGCCAGCAGTTACTTCGCGTCGGCGTCCGGCCCACCCACCGGGGAGCTGTTTTTT. Translation: CASSYFASASGPPTGELFF. This chain joins TRBV6-5 and TRBJ2-2, with D unclear. V lost 1 base and J 4 bases, leaving 22 bases between the germline ends. CDR1 and CDR2 (germline): MNHEY, SVGAGI. This CDR3 comprises 19 residues.

A remark on this clonotype: This clone may be a read error of a much larger clone one base away. V is TRBV6-1 and J is TRBJ2-1, with 8 positions matching TRBD2. The CDR3 extends over 14 amino acids. Germline CDR1 is MNHNS and CDR2 is SASEGT. The V segment lost 6 bases and the J segment 15 bases; nucleotides outside the gene matches: 16. CDR3 region: CASSQRAGVGGRFF. The CDR3 nucleotides are TGTGCCAGCAGCCAGAGAGCGGGAGTCGGGGGTCGGTTCTTC.

This chain uses TRBV6-1 with TRBJ1-1, with 7 nucleotides matching TRBD1. The CDR3 is 11 amino acids. Trimming cost V 9 bases and J 4 bases; bases outside gene matches: 2. The germline V gene has CDR1 MNHNS and CDR2 SASEGT. The CDR3 region is CASSGGTEAFF. The CDR3 region has the DNA TGTGCCAGTTCAGGGGGCACTGAAGCTTTCTTT.

The chain joins TRBV6-5 to TRBJ2-2, with D hard to call. The CDR3 runs 14 residues. Trimming took 5 bases from V and 5 from J, leaving 12 bases between them. Per germline, CDR1 MNHEY and CDR2 SVGAGI. The CDR3 sequence is CASSNLVGTGELFF. CDR3 DNA: TGTGCCAGCAGTAACCTAGTTGGGACCGGGGAGCTGTTTTTT.

This clonotype is a singleton in its sample. CDR3: CASSLQETYEQYF. The CDR3 DNA reads as TGTGCCAGCAGTTTACAGGAGACCTACGAGCAGTACTTC. The gene calls are TRBV6-1 and TRBJ2-5; possibly TRBD1 for D (5 bases). Gene TRBJ2-7 matches the end of the DNA better, so the J call may be wrong. Germline CDR1 reads MNHNS; CDR2 reads SASEGT. This CDR3 has 13 residues.

For the CDR3, the DNA is TGTGCCAGCAGCTTAGCGCCGAACAATGAGCAGTTCTTC. It yields the protein CASSLAPNNEQFF. V usage is TRBV7-2 and J usage is TRBJ2-1; D gene uncertain. CDR3 length: 13 amino acids. The V end was cut by 0 bases, the J end by 5 bases, with 5 bases between. Per germline, CDR1 SGHTA and CDR2 FQGNSA.

This clonotype was recorded once. The chain couples TRBV27 to TRBJ2-1, with 12 bases aligning to TRBD2. With 1 base clipped from V and 0 bases from J, the junction kept 13 bases outside the gene matches. CDR3 length equals 21 residues. CDR1 MNHEY and CDR2 SMNVEV come from the germline V gene (reference sequence). The DNA for the CDR3 is TGTGCCAGCAGTTTATGGTCTAGCGGGAGGGCTCGTGTAAGCTCCTACAATGAGCAGTTCTTC. Translating gives CASSLWSSGRARVSSYNEQFF.

This clonotype turned up a few times. The chain uses TRBV7-6 and TRBJ2-7; D gene ambiguous. The CDR3 has 12 residues. V lost 4 bases and J lost 7, with 11 bases in between. Germline V gene lookup returns CDR1 SGHVS and CDR2 FNYEAQ. This CDR3 is CASSSMGREQYF. The CDR3 nucleotides read TGTGCCAGCAGCTCCATGGGTCGGGAGCAGTACTTC.

The sample holds many counts of this clonotype. This chain uses TRBV12-3 or TRBV12-4 with TRBJ2-1; 10 nucleotides agree with TRBD2. The last part of the DNA fits TRBJ2-7 better; the J call may be wrong. The CDR3 consists of 16 residues. The CDR3 region is CASSRTSGSSYNEQYF. As DNA, the CDR3 is TGTGCCAGCAGCCGGACTAGCGGAAGCTCCTACAATGAGCAGTACTTC.

This clonotype was observed a few times. The chain uses TRBV6-1 and TRBJ2-2; possible D gene TRBD2, 6 bases. The CDR3 contains 20 residues. The germline V and J ends were trimmed by 6 bases and 1 base, with 27 bases remaining between them. CDR1 is MNHNS, CDR2 SASEGT, per germline. CDR3 coding DNA: TGTGCCAGCAGACGATCCCCTATGGCGGGGTGGATTAGGAACACCGGGGAGCTGTTTTTT. Its translation is CASRRSPMAGWIRNTGELFF.

At least ten counts were recorded for this clonotype. The chain joins TRBV6-6 to TRBJ2-1; perhaps TRBD2 as D (6 bases). The J call may be faulty, since TRBJ2-7 better matches the DNA end. The CDR3 runs to 15 residues. Germline V CDR1 and CDR2: MNHNY, SVGAGI (reference sequence). The CDR3 DNA reads TGTGCCAGCCGATTCACTACGGGAGATGGCAATGAGCAGTACTTC. Protein sequence: CASRFTTGDGNEQYF.

The chain links TRBV27 to TRBJ2-7; TRBD1 matches at 7 bases. The closer fit of TRBJ2-1 to the DNA end suggests the J call may be wrong. Per germline, CDR1 MNHEY and CDR2 SMNVEV (reference sequence). The CDR3 consists of 15 residues. CDR3 protein: CASSLSKGAEETQFF. CDR3 sequence (DNA): TGTGCCAGCAGTTTATCGAAGGGGGCTGAGGAGACCCAGTTCTTC.

This clonotype was recorded only once. The chain links TRBV6-1 to TRBJ2-7; TRBD2 matches 9 bases. Germline-derived CDR1 and CDR2 are MNHNS and SASEGT. Trimming at V came to 5 bases and at J to 7 bases, leaving 6 bases not matched to a gene. The CDR3 extends over 13 amino acids. Here the CDR3 DNA reads TGTGCCAGCAGTATCGGACTAGCGAGTGAGCAGTACTTC. Its translation is CASSIGLASEQYF.

This clonotype was observed a handful of times. This rearrangement joins TRBV14 to TRBJ2-1; D is undetermined. Trimming removed 4 bases from V and 10 bases from J, with 17 bases in between. The length of the CDR3 is 14 residues. Germline assignment: CDR1 SGHDN and CDR2 FVKESK. The CDR3 sequence is CASSPEQRFYEQFF. The CDR3 DNA reads as TGTGCCAGCAGCCCTGAACAGAGATTCTACGAGCAGTTCTTC.